This T cell receptor beta chain was identified in a study of blood T cell repertoires in COVID-19. Per the germline V gene, CDR1 is MNHEY and CDR2 is SMNVEV (reference sequence). This CDR3 spans 15 amino acids. V lost 5 bases and J 2 bases, leaving 15 bases between the germline ends. Authors' analysis steps: By means of reference gene primer amplification, nucleated cell counts were estimated. Method: immunoSEQ multiplex PCR; TCRdb's copy keeps in-frame clones and lacks some. V and J calls plus clone size are reproduced from that table; the DNA served to infer D and trimming. The repertoire holds roughly 140,000 clones, with 65% to 85% as singletons.

This clonotype was obtained from a woman aged 45-59 years with acute or convalescent COVID-19. The chain is built from TRBV27 and TRBJ1-1; D call uncertain. The sequenced sample consisted of peripheral blood. DNA for the CDR3: TGTGCCAGCAGTCCACCCCCTACAGCTAACACTGAAGCTTTCTTT. It encodes CASSPPPTANTEAFF.